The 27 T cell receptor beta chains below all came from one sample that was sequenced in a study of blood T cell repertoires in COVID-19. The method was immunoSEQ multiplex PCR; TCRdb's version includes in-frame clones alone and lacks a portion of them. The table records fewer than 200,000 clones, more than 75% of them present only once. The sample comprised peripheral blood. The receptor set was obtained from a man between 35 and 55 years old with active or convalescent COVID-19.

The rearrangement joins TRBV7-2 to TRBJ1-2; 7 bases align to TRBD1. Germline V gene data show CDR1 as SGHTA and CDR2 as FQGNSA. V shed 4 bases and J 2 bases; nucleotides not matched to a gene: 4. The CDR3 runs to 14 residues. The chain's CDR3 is CASSSQGVNYGYTF. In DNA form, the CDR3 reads TGTGCCAGCAGCTCCCAGGGGGTGAACTATGGCTACACCTTC.

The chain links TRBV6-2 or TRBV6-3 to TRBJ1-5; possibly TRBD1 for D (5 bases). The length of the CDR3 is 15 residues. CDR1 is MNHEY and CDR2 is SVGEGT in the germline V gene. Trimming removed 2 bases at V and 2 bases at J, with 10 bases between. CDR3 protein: CASSYVGGGNQPQHF. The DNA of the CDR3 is TGTGCCAGCAGTTACGTCGGGGGAGGCAATCAGCCCCAGCATTTT.

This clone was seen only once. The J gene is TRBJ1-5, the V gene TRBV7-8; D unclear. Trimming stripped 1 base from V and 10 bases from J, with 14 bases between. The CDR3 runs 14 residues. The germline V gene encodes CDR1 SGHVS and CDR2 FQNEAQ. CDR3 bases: TGTGCCAGCAGCTTAGTTGAGGCGTCTGGACCCCAGCATTTT. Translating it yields CASSLVEASGPQHF.

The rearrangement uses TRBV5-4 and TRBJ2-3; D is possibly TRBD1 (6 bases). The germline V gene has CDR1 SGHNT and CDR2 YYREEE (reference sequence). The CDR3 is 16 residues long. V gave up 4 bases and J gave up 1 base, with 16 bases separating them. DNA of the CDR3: TGTGCCAGCAGCCGGGGAGTAAACAGGGGCACAGATACGCAGTATTTT. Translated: CASSRGVNRGTDTQYF.

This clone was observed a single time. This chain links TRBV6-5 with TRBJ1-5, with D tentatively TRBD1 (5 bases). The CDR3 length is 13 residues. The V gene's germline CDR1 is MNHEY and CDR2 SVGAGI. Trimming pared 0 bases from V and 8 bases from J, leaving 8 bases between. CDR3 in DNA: TGTGCCAGCAGTTACTCTTCGGGGGAGCCCCAGCATTTT. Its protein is CASSYSSGEPQHF.

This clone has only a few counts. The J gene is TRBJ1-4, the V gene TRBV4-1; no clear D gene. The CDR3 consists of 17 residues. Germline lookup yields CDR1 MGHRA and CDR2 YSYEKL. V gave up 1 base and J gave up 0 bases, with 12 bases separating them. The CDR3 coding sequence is TGCGCCAGCAGCCAAGGAGCCCTTCTCGCAACTAATGAAAAACTGTTTTTT. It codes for CASSQGALLATNEKLFF.

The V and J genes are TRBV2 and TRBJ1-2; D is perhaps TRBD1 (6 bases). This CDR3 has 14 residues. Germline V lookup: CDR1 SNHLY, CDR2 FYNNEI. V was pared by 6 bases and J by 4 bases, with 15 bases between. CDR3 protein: CASRAGGGAYGYTF. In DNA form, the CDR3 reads TGTGCCAGCAGGGCCGGGGGGGGCGCCTATGGCTACACCTTC.

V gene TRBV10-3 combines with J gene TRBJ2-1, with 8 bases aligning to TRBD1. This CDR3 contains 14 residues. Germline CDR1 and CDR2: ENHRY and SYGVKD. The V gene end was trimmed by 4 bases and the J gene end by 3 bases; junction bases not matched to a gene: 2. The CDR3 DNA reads TGTGCCATCAGTGTCGACAGGGGCTACAATGAGCAGTTCTTC. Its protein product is CAISVDRGYNEQFF.

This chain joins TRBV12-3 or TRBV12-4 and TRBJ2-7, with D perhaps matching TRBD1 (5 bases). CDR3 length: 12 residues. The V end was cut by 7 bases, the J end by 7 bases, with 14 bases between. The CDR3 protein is CASTFSPGEQYF. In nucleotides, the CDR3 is TGTGCCAGCACCTTTTCCCCAGGGGAGCAGTACTTC.

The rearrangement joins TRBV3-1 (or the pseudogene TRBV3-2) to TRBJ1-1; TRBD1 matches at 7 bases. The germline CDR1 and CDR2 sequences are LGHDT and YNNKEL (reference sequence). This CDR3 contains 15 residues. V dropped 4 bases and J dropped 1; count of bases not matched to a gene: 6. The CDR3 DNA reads TGTGCCAGCAGCCCGGTGACAGGGAAGAACACTGAAGCTTTCTTT. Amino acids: CASSPVTGKNTEAFF.

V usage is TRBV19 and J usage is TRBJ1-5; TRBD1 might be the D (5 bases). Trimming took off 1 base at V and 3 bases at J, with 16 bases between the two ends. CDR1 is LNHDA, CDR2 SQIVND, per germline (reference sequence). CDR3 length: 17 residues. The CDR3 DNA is TGTGCCAGTAGTATAGGGAGACAGATGAAATTCAATCAGCCCCAGCATTTT. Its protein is CASSIGRQMKFNQPQHF.

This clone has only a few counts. In nucleotides, the CDR3 is TGCGCCAGCAGCCAAGAGTGGGGGGACACTGAAGCTTTCTTT. It specifies CASSQEWGDTEAFF. This chain links TRBV4-1 with TRBJ1-1, with D possibly being TRBD1 (5 bases). The CDR3 length is 14 residues. Trimming pared 0 bases from V and 3 bases from J, leaving 8 bases between. CDR1 is MGHRA and CDR2 is YSYEKL in the germline V gene.

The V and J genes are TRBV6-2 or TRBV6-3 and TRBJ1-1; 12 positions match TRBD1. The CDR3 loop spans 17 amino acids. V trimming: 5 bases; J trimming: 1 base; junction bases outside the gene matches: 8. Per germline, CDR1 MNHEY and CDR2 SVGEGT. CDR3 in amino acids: CASSVPGQGAPNTEAFF. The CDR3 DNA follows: TGTGCCAGCAGTGTCCCGGGACAGGGGGCTCCGAACACTGAAGCTTTCTTT.

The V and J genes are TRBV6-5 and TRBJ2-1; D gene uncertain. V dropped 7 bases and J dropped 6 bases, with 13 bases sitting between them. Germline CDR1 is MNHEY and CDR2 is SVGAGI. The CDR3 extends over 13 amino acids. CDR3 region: CASNGRNSNEQFF. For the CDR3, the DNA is TGTGCCAGCAACGGCAGGAATAGCAATGAGCAGTTCTTC.

The CDR3 is CASNPWGVGRRYEQYF. The CDR3, as DNA: TGTGCCAGCAACCCCTGGGGGGTCGGAAGGAGATACGAGCAGTACTTC. V and J are TRBV12-1 and TRBJ2-7; TRBD2 was called by the table and not checked on the DNA. TRBV12-1 is a documented pseudogene. The CDR3 length is 16 residues.

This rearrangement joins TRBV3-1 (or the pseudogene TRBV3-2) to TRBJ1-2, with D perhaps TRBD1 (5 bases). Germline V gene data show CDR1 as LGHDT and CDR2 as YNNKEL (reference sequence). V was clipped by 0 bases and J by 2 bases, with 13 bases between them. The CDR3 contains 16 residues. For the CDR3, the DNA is TGTGCCAGCAGCCAAGATTGGGCAGGGTCGAACTATGGCTACACCTTC. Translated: CASSQDWAGSNYGYTF.

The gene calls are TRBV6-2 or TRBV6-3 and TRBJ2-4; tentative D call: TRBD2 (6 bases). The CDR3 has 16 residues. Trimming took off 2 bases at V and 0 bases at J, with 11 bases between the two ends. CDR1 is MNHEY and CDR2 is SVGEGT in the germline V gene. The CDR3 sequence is CASSYGGSLAKNIQYF. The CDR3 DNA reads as TGTGCCAGCAGTTACGGGGGGTCACTAGCCAAAAACATTCAGTACTTC.

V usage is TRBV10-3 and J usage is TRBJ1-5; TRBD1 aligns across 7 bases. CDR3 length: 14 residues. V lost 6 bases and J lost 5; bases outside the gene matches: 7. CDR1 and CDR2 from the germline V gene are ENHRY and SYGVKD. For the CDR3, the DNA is TGTGCCATCAGCTCGACAGGGCGGGATCAGCCCCAGCATTTT. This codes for CAISSTGRDQPQHF.

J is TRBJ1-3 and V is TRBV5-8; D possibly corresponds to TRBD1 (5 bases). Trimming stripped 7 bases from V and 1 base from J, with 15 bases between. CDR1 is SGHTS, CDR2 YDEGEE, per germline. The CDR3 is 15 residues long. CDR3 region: CASASQGLSGNTIYF. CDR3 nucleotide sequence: TGTGCCAGCGCGTCTCAGGGATTATCTGGAAACACCATATATTTT.

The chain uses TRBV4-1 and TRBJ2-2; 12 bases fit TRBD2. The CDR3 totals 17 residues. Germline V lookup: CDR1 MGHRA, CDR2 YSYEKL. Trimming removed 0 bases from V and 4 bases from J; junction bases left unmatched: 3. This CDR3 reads CASSQEPSGGVTGELFF. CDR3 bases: TGCGCCAGCAGCCAAGAGCCTAGCGGGGGGGTCACCGGGGAGCTGTTTTTT.

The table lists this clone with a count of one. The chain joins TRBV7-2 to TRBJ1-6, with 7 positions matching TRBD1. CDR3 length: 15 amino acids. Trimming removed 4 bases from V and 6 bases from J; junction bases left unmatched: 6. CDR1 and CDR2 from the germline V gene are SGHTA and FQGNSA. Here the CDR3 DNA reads TGTGCCAGCAGCTCTGGAGGGACAGTTAATTCACCCCTCCACTTT. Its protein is CASSSGGTVNSPLHF.

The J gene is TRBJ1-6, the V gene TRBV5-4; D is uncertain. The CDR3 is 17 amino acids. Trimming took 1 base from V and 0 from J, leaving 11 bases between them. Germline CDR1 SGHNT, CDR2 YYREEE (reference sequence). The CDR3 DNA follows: TGTGCCAGCAGCTTGTTTCCGGAGAGCTCCTATAATTCACCCCTCCACTTT. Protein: CASSLFPESSYNSPLHF.

CDR3 sequence: CASSSTGVSAQPQHF. The DNA for the CDR3 is TGTGCCAGCAGCTCGACAGGGGTGAGCGCTCAGCCCCAGCATTTT. The chain joins TRBV6-2 or TRBV6-3 to TRBJ1-5; TRBD1 matches at 8 bases. Trimming at V came to 6 bases and at J to 6 bases, leaving 10 bases not matched to a gene. This CDR3 is built from 15 residues. The germline V gene encodes CDR1 MNHEY and CDR2 SVGEGT.

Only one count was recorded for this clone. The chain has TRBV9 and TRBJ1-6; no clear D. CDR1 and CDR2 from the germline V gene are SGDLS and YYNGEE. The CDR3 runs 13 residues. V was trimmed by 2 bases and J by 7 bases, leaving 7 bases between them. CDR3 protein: CASSVKPNSPLHF. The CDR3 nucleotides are TGTGCCAGCAGCGTCAAGCCAAATTCACCCCTCCACTTT. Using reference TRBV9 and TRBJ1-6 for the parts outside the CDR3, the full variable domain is DSGVTQTPKHLITATGQRVTLRCSPRSGDLSVYWYQQSLDQGLQFLIQYYNGEERAKGNILERFSAQQFPDLHSELNLSSLELGDSALYFCASSVKPNSPLHFGNGTRLTVT.

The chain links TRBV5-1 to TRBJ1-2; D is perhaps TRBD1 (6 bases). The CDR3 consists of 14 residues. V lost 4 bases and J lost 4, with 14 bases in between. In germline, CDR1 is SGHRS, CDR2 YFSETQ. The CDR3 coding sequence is TGCGCCAGCAGCCCCGGGACACCTGCCTATGGCTACACCTTC. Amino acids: CASSPGTPAYGYTF.

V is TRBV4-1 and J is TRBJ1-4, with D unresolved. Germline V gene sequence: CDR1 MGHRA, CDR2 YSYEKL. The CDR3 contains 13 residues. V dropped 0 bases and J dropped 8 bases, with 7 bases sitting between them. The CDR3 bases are TGCGCCAGCAGCCAAGAGGCCAGGGAAAAACTGTTTTTT. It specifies CASSQEAREKLFF.

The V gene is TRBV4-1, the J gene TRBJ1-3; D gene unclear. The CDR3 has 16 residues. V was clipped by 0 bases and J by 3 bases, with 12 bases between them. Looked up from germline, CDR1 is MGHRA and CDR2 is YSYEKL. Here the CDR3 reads CASSQDRDSGGNTIYF. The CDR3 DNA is TGCGCCAGCAGCCAAGATCGGGATTCGGGTGGAAACACCATATATTTT.